This T cell receptor (beta chain) originates from a study of vaccination effects on CD4 cells after COVID-19. Study-level results: The study got few convalescent patients and did not collect any early post-infection timepoints. At late timepoints after vaccination, vaccine- and infection-induced clones shrank markedly.

V shed 7 bases and J 7 bases; nucleotides not matched to a gene: 9. The V gene's germline CDR1 is SNHLY and CDR2 FYNNEI. This CDR3 contains 14 residues. A word on this clone: Its cognate antigen is unknown.

Data came from immunoSEQ multiplex PCR; TCRdb stores just in-frame clones and leaves some out. The table shows 74,000 or so clones, with around 80% occurring only once. The ViraFEST assay expanded antigen-specific CD4+ T cells with viral peptide pools before sequencing. Cells that had been cultured for approximately ten days were the source of isolated CD4+ T cells. None of these healthy vaccinees had been infected with SARS-CoV-2 before vaccination. Every well got two million PBMC, which were grown with about 10 IU/ml IL-2 and 10 ug/ml peptides. The TCR originated in a human donor who received a COVID-19 vaccine. The source was CD4+ T cells from PBMCs cultured with SARS-CoV-2 spike peptides, collected before COVID-19 vaccination. This chain links TRBV2 with TRBJ1-5; 8 nucleotides agree with TRBD1. The CDR3 bases are TGTGCCAGCAACCTCGACAGGGGAAGGCAGCCCCAGCATTTT. It yields the protein CASNLDRGRQPQHF.